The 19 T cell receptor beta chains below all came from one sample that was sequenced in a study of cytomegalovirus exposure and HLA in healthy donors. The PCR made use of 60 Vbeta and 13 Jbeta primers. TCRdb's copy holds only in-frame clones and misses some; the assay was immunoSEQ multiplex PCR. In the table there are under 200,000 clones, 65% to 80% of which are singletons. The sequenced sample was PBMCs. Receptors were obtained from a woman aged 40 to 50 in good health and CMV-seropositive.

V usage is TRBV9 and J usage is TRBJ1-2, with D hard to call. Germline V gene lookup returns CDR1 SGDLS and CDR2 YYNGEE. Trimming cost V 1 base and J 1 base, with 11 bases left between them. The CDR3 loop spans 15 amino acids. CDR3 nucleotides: TGTGCCAGCAGCGTATTTACTACCCTTAACTATGGCTACACCTTC. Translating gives CASSVFTTLNYGYTF.

In DNA, the CDR3 is TGTGCCAGCAGCGGGACAGCCTTTGTGCGGAACACTGAAGCTTTCTTT. Its translation: CASSGTAFVRNTEAFF. The rearrangement joins TRBV27 to TRBJ1-1; 7 nucleotides line up with TRBD1. V was clipped by 6 bases and J by 1 base; unmatched bases: 11. Germline CDR1 is MNHEY and CDR2 is SMNVEV (reference sequence). The CDR3 has 16 amino acids.

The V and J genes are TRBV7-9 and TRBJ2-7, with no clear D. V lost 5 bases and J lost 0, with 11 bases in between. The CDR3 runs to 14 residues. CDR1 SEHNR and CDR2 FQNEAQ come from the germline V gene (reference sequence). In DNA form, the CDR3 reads TGTGCCAGCAGCCCGTCGGCGGTCTCCTACGAGCAGTACTTC. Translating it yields CASSPSAVSYEQYF.

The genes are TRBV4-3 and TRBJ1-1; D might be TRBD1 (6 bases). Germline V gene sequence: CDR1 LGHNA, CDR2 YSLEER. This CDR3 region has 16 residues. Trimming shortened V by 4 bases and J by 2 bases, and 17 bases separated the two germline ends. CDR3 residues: CASSPQQVTGNTEAFF. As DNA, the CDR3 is TGCGCCAGCAGCCCGCAACAGGTGACAGGAAACACTGAAGCTTTCTTT.

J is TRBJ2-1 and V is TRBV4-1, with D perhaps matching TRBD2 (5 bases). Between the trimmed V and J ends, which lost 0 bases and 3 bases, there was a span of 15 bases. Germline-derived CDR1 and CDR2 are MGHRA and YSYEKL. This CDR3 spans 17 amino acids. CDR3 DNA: TGCGCCAGCAGCCAAGAGGGCAGCGGACGCCTCTACAATGAGCAGTTCTTC. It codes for CASSQEGSGRLYNEQFF.

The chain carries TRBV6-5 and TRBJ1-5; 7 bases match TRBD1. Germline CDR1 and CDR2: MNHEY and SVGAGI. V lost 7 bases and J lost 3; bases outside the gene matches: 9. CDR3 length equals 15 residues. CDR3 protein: CASITDRVDNQPQHF. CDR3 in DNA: TGTGCCAGCATCACAGACAGGGTCGACAATCAGCCCCAGCATTTT.

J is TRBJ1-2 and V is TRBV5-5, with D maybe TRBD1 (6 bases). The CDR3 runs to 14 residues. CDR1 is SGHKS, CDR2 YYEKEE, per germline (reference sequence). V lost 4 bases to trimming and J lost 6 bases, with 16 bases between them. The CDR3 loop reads CASSVNQGPDGYTF. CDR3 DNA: TGTGCCAGCAGCGTAAACCAGGGGCCGGATGGCTACACCTTC.

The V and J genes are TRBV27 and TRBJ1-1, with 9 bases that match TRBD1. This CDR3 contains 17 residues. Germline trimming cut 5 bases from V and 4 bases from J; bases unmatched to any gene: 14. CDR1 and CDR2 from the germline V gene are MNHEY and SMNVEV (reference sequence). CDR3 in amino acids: CASSIMLPGQGSTEAFF. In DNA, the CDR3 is TGTGCCAGCAGTATAATGCTCCCGGGACAGGGTAGCACTGAAGCTTTCTTT.

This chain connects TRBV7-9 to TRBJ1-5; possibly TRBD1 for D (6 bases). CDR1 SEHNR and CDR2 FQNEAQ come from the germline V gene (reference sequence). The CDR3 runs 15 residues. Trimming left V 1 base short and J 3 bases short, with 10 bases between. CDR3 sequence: CASSLGGGLNQPQHF. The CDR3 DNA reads TGTGCCAGCAGCTTAGGGGGGGGGCTCAATCAGCCCCAGCATTTT.

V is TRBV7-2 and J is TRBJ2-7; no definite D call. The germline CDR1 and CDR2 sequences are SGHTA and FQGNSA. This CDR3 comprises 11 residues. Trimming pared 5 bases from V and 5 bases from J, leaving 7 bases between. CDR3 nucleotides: TGTGCCAGCAGCGTAGTAGACGAGCAGTACTTC. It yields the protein CASSVVDEQYF.

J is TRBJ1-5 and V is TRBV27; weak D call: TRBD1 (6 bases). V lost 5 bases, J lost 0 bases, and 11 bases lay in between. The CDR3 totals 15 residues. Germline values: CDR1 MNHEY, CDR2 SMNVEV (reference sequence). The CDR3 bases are TGTGCCAGCAGTCTCGGGGGGCATAGCAATCAGCCCCAGCATTTT. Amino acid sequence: CASSLGGHSNQPQHF.

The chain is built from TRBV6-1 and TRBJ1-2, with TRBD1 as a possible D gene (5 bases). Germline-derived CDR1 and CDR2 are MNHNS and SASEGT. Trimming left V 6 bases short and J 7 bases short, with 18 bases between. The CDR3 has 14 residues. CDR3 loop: CASRPSGGVGGYTF. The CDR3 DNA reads TGTGCCAGCAGACCATCCGGGGGAGTAGGTGGCTACACCTTC.

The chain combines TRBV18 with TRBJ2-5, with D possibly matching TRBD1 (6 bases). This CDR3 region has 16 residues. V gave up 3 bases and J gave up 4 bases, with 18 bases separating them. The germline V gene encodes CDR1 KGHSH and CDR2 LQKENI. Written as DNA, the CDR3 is TGTGCCAGCTCACCGTCTCCCTACAGGGAGCGAGAGACCCAGTACTTC. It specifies CASSPSPYRERETQYF.

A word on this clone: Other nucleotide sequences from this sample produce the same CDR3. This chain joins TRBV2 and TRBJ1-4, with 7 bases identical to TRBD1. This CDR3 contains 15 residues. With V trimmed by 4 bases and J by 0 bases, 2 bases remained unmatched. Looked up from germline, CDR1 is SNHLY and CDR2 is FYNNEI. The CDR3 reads CASSGTGATNEKLFF. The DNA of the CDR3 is TGTGCCAGCAGTGGGACAGGAGCAACTAATGAAAAACTGTTTTTT.

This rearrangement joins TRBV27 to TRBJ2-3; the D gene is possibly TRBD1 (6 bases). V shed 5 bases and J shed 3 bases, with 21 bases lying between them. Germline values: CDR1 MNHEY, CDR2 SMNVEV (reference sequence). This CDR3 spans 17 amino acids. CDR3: CASSLQLSPQGTDTQYF. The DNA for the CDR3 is TGTGCCAGCAGTCTCCAACTTTCTCCGCAGGGGACAGATACGCAGTATTTT.

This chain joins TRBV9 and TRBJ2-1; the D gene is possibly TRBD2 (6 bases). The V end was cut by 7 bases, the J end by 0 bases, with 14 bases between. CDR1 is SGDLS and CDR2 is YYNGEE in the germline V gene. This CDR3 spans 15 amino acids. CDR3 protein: CASSRAGSSYNEQFF. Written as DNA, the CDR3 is TGTGCCAGCTCTCGGGCGGGGAGCTCCTACAATGAGCAGTTCTTC.

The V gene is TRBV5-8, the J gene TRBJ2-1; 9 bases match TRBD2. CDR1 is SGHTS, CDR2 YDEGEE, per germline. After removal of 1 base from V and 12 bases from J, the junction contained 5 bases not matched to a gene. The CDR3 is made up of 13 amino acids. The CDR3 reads CASSLLAGVVQFF. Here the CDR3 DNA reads TGTGCCAGCAGCTTGTTAGCGGGGGTAGTGCAGTTCTTC.

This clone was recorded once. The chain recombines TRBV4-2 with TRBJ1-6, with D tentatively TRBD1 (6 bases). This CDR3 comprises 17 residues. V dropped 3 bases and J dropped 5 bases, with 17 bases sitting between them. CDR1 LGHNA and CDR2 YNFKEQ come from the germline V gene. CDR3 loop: CASSQRGGRGDNSPLHF. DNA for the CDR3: TGTGCCAGCAGCCAGAGGGGGGGAAGGGGTGATAATTCACCCCTCCACTTT.

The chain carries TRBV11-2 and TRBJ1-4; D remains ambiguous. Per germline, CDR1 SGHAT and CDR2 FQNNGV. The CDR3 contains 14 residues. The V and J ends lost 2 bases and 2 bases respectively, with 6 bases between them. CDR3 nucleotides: TGTGCCAGCAGCTTACTCCGGACTAATGAAAAACTGTTTTTT. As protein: CASSLLRTNEKLFF. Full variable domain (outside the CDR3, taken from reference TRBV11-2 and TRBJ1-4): EAGVAQSPRYKIIEKRQSVAFWCNPISGHATLYWYQQILGQGPKLLIQFQNNGVVDDSQLPKDRFSAERLKGVDSTLKIQPAKLEDSAVYLCASSLLRTNEKLFFGSGTQLSVL.